This T cell receptor (beta chain) originates from a study of OX40 agonist ivuxolimab in advanced cancers. This CDR3 spans 14 amino acids. Trimming removed 6 bases from V and 1 base from J, with 12 bases in between. Germline-derived CDR1 and CDR2 are MNHNY and SVGAGI (reference sequence). Data came from immunoSEQ multiplex PCR; TCRdb stores just in-frame clones and leaves some out. The sample lists tens of thousands of clones, about 81% seen once, with 2% to 2.5% in the top ten. The chain employs TRBV6-6 and TRBJ1-2; perhaps TRBD1 as D (5 bases). The receptor was isolated from an adult with an advanced solid tumor such as melanoma, head and neck, liver or kidney cancer. The sequencing used CD4+ or CD8+ T cells sorted from blood, collected in a trial of the OX40 agonist ivuxolimab. In nucleotides, the CDR3 is TGTGCCAGCAGACGGGACGGTTTTAACTATGGCTACACCTTC. Residues: CASRRDGFNYGYTF.